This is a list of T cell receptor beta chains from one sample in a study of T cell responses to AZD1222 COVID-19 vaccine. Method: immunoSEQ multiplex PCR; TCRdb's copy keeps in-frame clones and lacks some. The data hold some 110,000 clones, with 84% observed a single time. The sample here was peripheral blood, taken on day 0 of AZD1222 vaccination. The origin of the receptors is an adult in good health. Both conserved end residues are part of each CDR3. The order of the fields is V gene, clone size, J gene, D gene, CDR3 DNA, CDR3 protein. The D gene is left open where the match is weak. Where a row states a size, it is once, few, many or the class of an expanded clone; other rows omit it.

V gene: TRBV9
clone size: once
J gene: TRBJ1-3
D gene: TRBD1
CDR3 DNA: TGTGCCAGCAGCGTATTCTCCGGGACAGGGACTGGAAACACCATATATTTT
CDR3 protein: CASSVFSGTGTGNTIYF

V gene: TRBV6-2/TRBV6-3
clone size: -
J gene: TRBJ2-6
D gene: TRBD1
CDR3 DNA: TGTGCCTGCAGCAAAGGGGGCGCTGGGGCCAACGTCCTGACTTTC
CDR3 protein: CACSKGGAGANVLTF

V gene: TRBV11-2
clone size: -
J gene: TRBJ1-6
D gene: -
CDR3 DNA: TGTGCCAGCAGCCATAGACAGAATTCACCCCTCCACTTT
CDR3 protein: CASSHRQNSPLHF

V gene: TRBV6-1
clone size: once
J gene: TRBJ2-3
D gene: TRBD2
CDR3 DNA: TGTGCCAGCAGCCCCGTAGCGGGTGTAGATACGCAGTATTTT
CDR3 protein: CASSPVAGVDTQYF

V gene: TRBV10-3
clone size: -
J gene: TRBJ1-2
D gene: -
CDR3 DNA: TGTGCCATCAGTGACAGGGGCCAGAATGGCTACACCTTC
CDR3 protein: CAISDRGQNGYTF

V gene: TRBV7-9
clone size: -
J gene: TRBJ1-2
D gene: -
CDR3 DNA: TGTGCCAGCAGCTCCGCGGAGGACAGCTTCTATGGCTACACCTTC
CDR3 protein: CASSSAEDSFYGYTF

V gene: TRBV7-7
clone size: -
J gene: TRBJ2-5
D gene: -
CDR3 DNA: TGTGCTAGCAGCTTTAGGGGAGGCCAAGAGACCCAGTACTTC
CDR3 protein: CASSFRGGQETQYF

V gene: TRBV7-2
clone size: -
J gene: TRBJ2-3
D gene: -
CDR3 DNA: TGTGCCAGCAGCTTAAATTGGCGGGCCCCTAACACAGATACGCAGTATTTT
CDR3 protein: CASSLNWRAPNTDTQYF

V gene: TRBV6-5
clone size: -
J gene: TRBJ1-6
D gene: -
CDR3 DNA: TGTGCCAGCAGTTACTCGAATGGACTGAGGAATTCACCCCTCCACTTT
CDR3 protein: CASSYSNGLRNSPLHF

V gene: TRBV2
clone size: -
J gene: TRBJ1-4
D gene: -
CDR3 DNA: TGTGCCAGCACCAGGACGTATGAAAAACTGTTTTTT
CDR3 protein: CASTRTYEKLFF

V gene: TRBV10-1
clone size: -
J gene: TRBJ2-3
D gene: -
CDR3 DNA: TGCGCCAGCAGTGGTCTCCTTCTCACAGATACGCAGTATTTT
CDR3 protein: CASSGLLLTDTQYF

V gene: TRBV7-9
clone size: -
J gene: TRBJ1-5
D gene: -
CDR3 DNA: TGTGCCAGCAGCTTGGGGGAAGGGCAGCCCCAGCATTTT
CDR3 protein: CASSLGEGQPQHF

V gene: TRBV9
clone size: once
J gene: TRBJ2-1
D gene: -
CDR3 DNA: TGTGCCAGCAGCGTAGATAATGAGCAGTTCTTC
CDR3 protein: CASSVDNEQFF

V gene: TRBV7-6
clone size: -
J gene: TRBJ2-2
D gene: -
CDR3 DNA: TGTGCCAGCAGCTTAGATCGTTTTGCAGGGGAAACCGGGGAGCTGTTTTTT
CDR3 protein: CASSLDRFAGETGELFF

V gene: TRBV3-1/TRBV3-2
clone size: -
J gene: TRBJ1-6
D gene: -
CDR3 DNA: TGTGCCAGCAGGCGCTCAGGGGAACGGGATTCACCCCTCCACTTT
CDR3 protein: CASRRSGERDSPLHF

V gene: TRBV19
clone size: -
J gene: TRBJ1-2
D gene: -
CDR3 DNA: TGTGCCAGTAGGATCCCGGACAGTAACTATGGCTACACCTTC
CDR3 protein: CASRIPDSNYGYTF

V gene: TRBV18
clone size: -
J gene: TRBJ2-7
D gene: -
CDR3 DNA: TGTGCCAGCTCACCGACCTCCTACGAGCAGTACTTC
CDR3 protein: CASSPTSYEQYF

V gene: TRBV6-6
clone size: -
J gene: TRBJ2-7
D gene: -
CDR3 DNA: TGTGCCAGCAGCCGGGACTTTTCCCCCCGGGAGCAGTACTTC
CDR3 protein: CASSRDFSPREQYF

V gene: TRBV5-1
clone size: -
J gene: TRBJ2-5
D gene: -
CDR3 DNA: TGCGCCAGCAGCTTGGGGGGGTTCCAAGAGACCCAGTACTTC
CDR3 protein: CASSLGGFQETQYF

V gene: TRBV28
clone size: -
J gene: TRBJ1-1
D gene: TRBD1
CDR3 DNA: TGTGCCAGCAGTTTATCTTCTTCAACAGGGGCCATGAACACTGAAGCTTTCTTT
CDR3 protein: CASSLSSSTGAMNTEAFF

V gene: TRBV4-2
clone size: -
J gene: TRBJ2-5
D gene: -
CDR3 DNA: TGTGCCAGCAGCCAATCGACTGGAGAGACCCAGTACTTC
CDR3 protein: CASSQSTGETQYF

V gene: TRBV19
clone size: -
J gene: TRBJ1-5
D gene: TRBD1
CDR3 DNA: TGTGCCAGTACCCTGGGGGGGACAGGGGGCAGCAATCAGCCCCAGCATTTT
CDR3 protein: CASTLGGTGGSNQPQHF

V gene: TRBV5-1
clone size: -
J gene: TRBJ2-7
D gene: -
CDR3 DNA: TGCGCCAGCAGCTCCCTACAGGGAGGCGAGCAGTACTTC
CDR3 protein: CASSSLQGGEQYF

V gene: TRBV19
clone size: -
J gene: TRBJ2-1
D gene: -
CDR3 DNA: TGTGCCAGTAGTATCCCCCTGAGCTCCTACAATGAGCAGTTCTTC
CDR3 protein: CASSIPLSSYNEQFF

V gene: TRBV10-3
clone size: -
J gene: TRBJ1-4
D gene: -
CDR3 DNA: TGTGCCATCAGTGAGTCGCAATCGGGGGAGGGTGAAAAACTGTTTTTT
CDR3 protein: CAISESQSGEGEKLFF

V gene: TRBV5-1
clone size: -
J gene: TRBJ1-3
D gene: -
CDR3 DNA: TGCGCCAGCAGCTTGGGAGGCGGCTCTGGAAACACCATATATTTT
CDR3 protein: CASSLGGGSGNTIYF

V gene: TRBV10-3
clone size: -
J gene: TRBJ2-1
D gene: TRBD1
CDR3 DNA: TGTGCCATCAGCCGGGACAGGGGCAACAATGAGCAGTTCTTC
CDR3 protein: CAISRDRGNNEQFF

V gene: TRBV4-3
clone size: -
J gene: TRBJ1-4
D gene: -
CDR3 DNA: TGCGCCAGCAGCCAAGACAGGGGAGAAGAAAAACTGTTTTTT
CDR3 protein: CASSQDRGEEKLFF

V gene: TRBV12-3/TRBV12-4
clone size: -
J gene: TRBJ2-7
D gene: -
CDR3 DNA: TGTGCCAGCAGTTATATTCGGGACGAGCAGTACTTC
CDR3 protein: CASSYIRDEQYF

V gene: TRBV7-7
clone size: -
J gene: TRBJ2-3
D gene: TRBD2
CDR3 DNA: TGTGCTAGCAGTCCGACTAGCGGGAGGTTAGATACGCAGTATTTT
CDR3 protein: CASSPTSGRLDTQYF

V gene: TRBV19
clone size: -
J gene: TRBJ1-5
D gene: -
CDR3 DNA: TGTGCCAGTAGTCAACAGGGTAATAGCAATCAGCCCCAGCATTTT
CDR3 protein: CASSQQGNSNQPQHF

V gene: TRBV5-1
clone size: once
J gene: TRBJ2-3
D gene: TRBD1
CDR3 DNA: TGCGCCAGCAGCCGAGGGACAGGGGTTAGCACAGATACGCAGTATTTT
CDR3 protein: CASSRGTGVSTDTQYF

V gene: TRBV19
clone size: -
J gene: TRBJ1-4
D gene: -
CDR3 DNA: TGTGCCAGTAGTAGCCGACAGGCAACTAATGAAAAACTGTTTTTT
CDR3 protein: CASSSRQATNEKLFF

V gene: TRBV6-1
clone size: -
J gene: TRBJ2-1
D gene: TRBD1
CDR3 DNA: TGTGCCAGCAGTGAGGGACAGGGTTGGTCCTACAATGAGCAGTTCTTC
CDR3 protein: CASSEGQGWSYNEQFF

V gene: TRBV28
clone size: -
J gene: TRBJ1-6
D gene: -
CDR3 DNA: TGTGCCAGCAGTTCCGGGGGGGAAAATTCACCCCTCCACTTT
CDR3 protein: CASSSGGENSPLHF

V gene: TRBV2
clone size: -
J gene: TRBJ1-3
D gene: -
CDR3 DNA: TGTGCCAGCAGCACCCCTAGGGGGGCGAGCGGAAACACCATATATTTT
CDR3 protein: CASSTPRGASGNTIYF

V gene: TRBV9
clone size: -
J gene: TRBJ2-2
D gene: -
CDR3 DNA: TGTGCCAGCAGCGTAGACACGGCCGGGGAGCTGTTTTTT
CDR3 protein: CASSVDTAGELFF

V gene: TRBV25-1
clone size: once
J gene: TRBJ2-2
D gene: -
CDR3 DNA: TGTGCCAGCAGTCGTGACAGTCCGAACACCGGGGAGCTGTTTTTT
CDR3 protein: CASSRDSPNTGELFF

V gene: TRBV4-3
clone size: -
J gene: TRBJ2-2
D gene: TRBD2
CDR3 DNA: TGCGCCAGCAGCCCTGGGACTAGCGGGAGTTCATCTGAGACCGGGGAGCTGTTTTTT
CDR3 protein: CASSPGTSGSSSETGELFF

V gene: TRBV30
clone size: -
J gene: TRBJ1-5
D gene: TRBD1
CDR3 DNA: TGTGCCTGGAGTTTCAGGGGGCAAGCCTATAGCAATCAGCCCCAGCATTTT
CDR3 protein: CAWSFRGQAYSNQPQHF

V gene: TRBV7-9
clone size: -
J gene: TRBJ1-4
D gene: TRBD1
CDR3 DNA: TGTGCCACCCATAAAGGGACAGAAGGTGAAAAACTGTTTTTT
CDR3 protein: CATHKGTEGEKLFF

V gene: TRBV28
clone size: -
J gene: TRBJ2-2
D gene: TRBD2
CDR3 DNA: TGTGCCAGCAGTTTGGGACTAGCTTACACCGGGGAGCTGTTTTTT
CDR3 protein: CASSLGLAYTGELFF

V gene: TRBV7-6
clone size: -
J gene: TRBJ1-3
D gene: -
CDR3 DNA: TGTGCCAGCAGCTTAGAATCTCAGCAGGCCATCTCTGGAAACACCATATATTTT
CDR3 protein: CASSLESQQAISGNTIYF

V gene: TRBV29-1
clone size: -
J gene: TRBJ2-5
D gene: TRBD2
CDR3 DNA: TGCAGCGTTGTAAGGCGGGGGGGCCGGGAGACCCAGTACTTC
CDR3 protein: CSVVRRGGRETQYF

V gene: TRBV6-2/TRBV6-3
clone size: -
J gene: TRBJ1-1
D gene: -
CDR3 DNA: TGTGCCAGCAGCCAAGCTCGCGAAGCTTTCTTT
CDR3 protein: CASSQAREAFF

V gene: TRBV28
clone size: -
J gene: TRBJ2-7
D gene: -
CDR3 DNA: TGTGCCAGCAGTCTAAAATGGGACTCAGAGCAGTACTTC
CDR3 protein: CASSLKWDSEQYF

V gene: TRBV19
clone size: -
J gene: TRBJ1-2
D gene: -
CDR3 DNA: TGTGCCAGTATACGGAGGGGGGACGGACAAGCTAACTATGGCTACACCTTC
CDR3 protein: CASIRRGDGQANYGYTF

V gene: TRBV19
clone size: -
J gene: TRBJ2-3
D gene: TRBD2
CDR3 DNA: TGTGCCAGTAGTATGCTAGCGGGGGGGGCAGATACGCAGTATTTT
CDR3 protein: CASSMLAGGADTQYF

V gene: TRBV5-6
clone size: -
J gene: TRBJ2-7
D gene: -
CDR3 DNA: TGTGCCAGCAGCTTGGCCAATCTGGCTAGCGCCCCTTACGAGCAGTACTTC
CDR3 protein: CASSLANLASAPYEQYF

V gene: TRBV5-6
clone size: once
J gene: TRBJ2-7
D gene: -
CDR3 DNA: TGTGCCAGCAGCTATGGCCAGGCCGGGGGTTACGAGCAGTACTTC
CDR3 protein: CASSYGQAGGYEQYF

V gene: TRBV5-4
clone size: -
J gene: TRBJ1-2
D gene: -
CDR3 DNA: TGTGCCAGCAGAATGGGACAAGCTAACTATGGCTACACCTTC
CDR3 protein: CASRMGQANYGYTF

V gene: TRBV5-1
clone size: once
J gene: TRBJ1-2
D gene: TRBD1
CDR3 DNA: TGCGCCAGCAGCCCCGGACAGGGGGTCTATGGCTACACCTTC
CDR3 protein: CASSPGQGVYGYTF

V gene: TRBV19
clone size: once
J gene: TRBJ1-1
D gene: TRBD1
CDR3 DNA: TGTGCCAGTATGGGAATGACAGGGGGAAACACTGAAGCTTTCTTT
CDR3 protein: CASMGMTGGNTEAFF

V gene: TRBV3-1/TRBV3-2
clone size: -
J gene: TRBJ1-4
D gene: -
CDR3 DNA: TGTGCCAGCAGCCAAGGTACCGGGAGCTCAGAAAAACTGTTTTTT
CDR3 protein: CASSQGTGSSEKLFF

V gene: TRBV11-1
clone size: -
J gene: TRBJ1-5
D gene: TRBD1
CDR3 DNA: TGTGCCAGCAGCTTAGTACAGGGGGGCCCCCAGCATTTT
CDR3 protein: CASSLVQGGPQHF

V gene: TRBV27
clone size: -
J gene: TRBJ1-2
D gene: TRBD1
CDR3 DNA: TGTGCCAGCAGTTTAGGACAGGGGCTTAACTATGGCTACACCTTC
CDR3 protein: CASSLGQGLNYGYTF